The rows below give T cell receptor beta chains drawn from one sample of a study of metastatic and nonmetastatic thyroid tumors. TCRdb reprocessed the PCR reads via MiXCR. The table lists tens of thousands of clones, 10% to 11% of them singletons, with 25% to 35% in the top ten. Sequencing input: blood. Receptors originate from a female donor with papillary thyroid cancer or a benign thyroid nodule (not recorded which). Some clones in this sample may be carry-over from other donors' samples. CDR3s include the opening cysteine and the closing phenylalanine or tryptophan. The D gene is left open where the match is weak. Part of the rows lack a size; the others show once, few, many or a class for expanded clones.

CDR3 length: 14
V gene: TRBV12-3/TRBV12-4
clone size: many
J gene: TRBJ2-7
D gene: TRBD1
CDR3 DNA: TGTGCCAGCAGCGGACAGGGTCTTGTTTGGGAGCAGTACTTC
CDR3 protein: CASSGQGLVWEQYF

CDR3 length: 14
V gene: TRBV12-3/TRBV12-4
clone size: many
J gene: TRBJ2-1
D gene: TRBD2
CDR3 DNA: TGTGCCAGCAGTTTAACTAGCGGGAGGGCCGAACAGTTCTTC
CDR3 protein: CASSLTSGRAEQFF

CDR3 length: 15
V gene: TRBV3-1
clone size: many
J gene: TRBJ1-6
D gene: TRBD1
CDR3 DNA: TGTGCCAGCAGCCAGCAGGGGGAAGGGAATTCACCCCTCCACTTT
CDR3 protein: CASSQQGEGNSPLHF

CDR3 length: 15
V gene: TRBV28
clone size: few
J gene: TRBJ2-2
D gene: NA
CDR3 DNA: TGTGCCAGCAGTCCCTCCGGGGCCTACACCGGGGAGCTGTTTTTT
CDR3 protein: CASSPSGAYTGELFF

CDR3 length: 16
V gene: TRBV6-2/TRBV6-3
clone size: medium-sized
J gene: TRBJ2-2
D gene: NA
CDR3 DNA: TGTGCCAGCAGTTACTCCGGGTTAACCGGCACCGGGGAGCTGTTTTTT
CDR3 protein: CASSYSGLTGTGELFF

CDR3 length: 12
V gene: TRBV6-5
clone size: medium-sized
J gene: TRBJ1-2
D gene: NA
CDR3 DNA: TGTGCCAGCAGTTACAGAGGCTATGGCTACACCTTC
CDR3 protein: CASSYRGYGYTF

CDR3 length: 13
V gene: TRBV5-1
clone size: many
J gene: TRBJ2-1
D gene: TRBD2
CDR3 DNA: TGCGCCAGCAGCTCGGGACTAGCGGGACAAGAGTTCTTC
CDR3 protein: CASSSGLAGQEFF

CDR3 length: 14
V gene: TRBV18
clone size: many
J gene: TRBJ1-1
D gene: NA
CDR3 DNA: TGTGCCAGCTCACGAACAGGCGGGAACACTGAAGCTTTCTTT
CDR3 protein: CASSRTGGNTEAFF

CDR3 length: 15
V gene: TRBV18
clone size: few
J gene: TRBJ2-1
D gene: TRBD2
CDR3 DNA: TGTGCCAGCTCCAAAGCGGGAGGGAGTACCAATGAGCAGTTCTTC
CDR3 protein: CASSKAGGSTNEQFF

CDR3 length: 15
V gene: TRBV6-1
clone size: few
J gene: TRBJ2-7
D gene: TRBD2
CDR3 DNA: TGTGCCAGCAGTGACGGGACTAGCGGAATCTACGAGCAGTACTTC
CDR3 protein: CASSDGTSGIYEQYF

CDR3 length: 13
V gene: TRBV14
clone size: many
J gene: TRBJ2-7
D gene: NA
CDR3 DNA: TGTGCCAGCAGCCTTATCCCCCAGGGCGAGCAGTACTTC
CDR3 protein: CASSLIPQGEQYF

CDR3 length: 15
V gene: TRBV27
clone size: many
J gene: TRBJ2-6
D gene: NA
CDR3 DNA: TGTGCCAGCAGTTTTATCAGCTCTGGGGCCAACGTCCTGACTTTC
CDR3 protein: CASSFISSGANVLTF

CDR3 length: 15
V gene: TRBV6-1
clone size: medium-sized
J gene: TRBJ1-2
D gene: NA
CDR3 DNA: TGTGCCAGCAGTGAAGAGATCCAAGTAAACTATGGCTACACCTTC
CDR3 protein: CASSEEIQVNYGYTF

CDR3 length: 11
V gene: TRBV11-2
clone size: many
J gene: TRBJ2-7
D gene: NA
CDR3 DNA: TGTGCCAGCAGCTTGATCGATGAGCAGTACTTC
CDR3 protein: CASSLIDEQYF

CDR3 length: 16
V gene: TRBV11-1
clone size: many
J gene: TRBJ2-6
D gene: NA
CDR3 DNA: TGTGCCAGCAGCCTTACGGGGGAACCTGGGGCCAACGTCCTGACTTTC
CDR3 protein: CASSLTGEPGANVLTF

CDR3 length: 17
V gene: TRBV11-1
clone size: once
J gene: TRBJ1-1
D gene: NA
CDR3 DNA: TGTGCCAGCATCTTAGGAGGTTCGGGCCACATGAACACTGAAGCTTTCTTT
CDR3 protein: CASILGGSGHMNTEAFF

CDR3 length: 19
V gene: TRBV28
clone size: NA
J gene: TRBJ2-7
D gene: NA
CDR3 DNA: TGTGCCAGCAGTAACTCGTGGGACAGTACCCCCGGAGGGAACTACGAGCAGTACTTC
CDR3 protein: CASSNSWDSTPGGNYEQYF

CDR3 length: 17
V gene: TRBV15
clone size: NA
J gene: TRBJ2-7
D gene: TRBD2
CDR3 DNA: TGTGCCACCAGCAGAGAACCCGCAACTAGCGGGAGCTACGAGCAGTACTTC
CDR3 protein: CATSREPATSGSYEQYF

CDR3 length: 14
V gene: TRBV27
clone size: medium-sized
J gene: TRBJ2-7
D gene: NA
CDR3 DNA: TGTGCCAGCAGTTCTGACTACCGGGGCTACGAGCAGTACTTC
CDR3 protein: CASSSDYRGYEQYF

CDR3 length: 15
V gene: TRBV12-3/TRBV12-4
clone size: many
J gene: TRBJ2-5
D gene: TRBD2
CDR3 DNA: TGTGCCAGCAGTTTTAGGCAGGGAGGGGAGGAGACCCAGTACTTC
CDR3 protein: CASSFRQGGEETQYF

CDR3 length: 13
V gene: TRBV28
clone size: medium-sized
J gene: TRBJ2-7
D gene: NA
CDR3 DNA: TGTGCCAGCAGTTTAAGGGTGGCCTACGAGCAGTACTTC
CDR3 protein: CASSLRVAYEQYF

CDR3 length: 15
V gene: TRBV7-9
clone size: NA
J gene: TRBJ2-7
D gene: NA
CDR3 DNA: TGTGCCAGCAGTCAAGAGATGACACGTAGCTACGAGCAGTACTTC
CDR3 protein: CASSQEMTRSYEQYF

CDR3 length: 14
V gene: TRBV6-1
clone size: many
J gene: TRBJ1-4
D gene: NA
CDR3 DNA: TGTGCCAGCAGGCAAACCCTAAGAGGTGAAAAACTGTTTTTT
CDR3 protein: CASRQTLRGEKLFF

CDR3 length: 14
V gene: TRBV27
clone size: many
J gene: TRBJ2-5
D gene: TRBD1
CDR3 DNA: TGTGCCAGCAGTTCGACAGGGGGTGCGGAGACCCAGTACTTC
CDR3 protein: CASSSTGGAETQYF

CDR3 length: 13
V gene: TRBV20-1
clone size: NA
J gene: TRBJ1-2
D gene: NA
CDR3 DNA: TGCAGTGCCCAAGGGATGGGGGACTATGGCTACACCTTC
CDR3 protein: CSAQGMGDYGYTF

CDR3 length: 17
V gene: TRBV9
clone size: many
J gene: TRBJ2-2
D gene: TRBD2
CDR3 DNA: TGTGCCAGCAGCGGGACTAGCGGGAGTTCGAACACCGGGGAGCTGTTTTTT
CDR3 protein: CASSGTSGSSNTGELFF

CDR3 length: 14
V gene: TRBV7-9
clone size: few
J gene: TRBJ2-7
D gene: TRBD1
CDR3 DNA: TGTGCCAGCTCACACCGGGACAGGAACTACGAGCAGTACTTC
CDR3 protein: CASSHRDRNYEQYF

CDR3 length: 14
V gene: TRBV6-4
clone size: many
J gene: TRBJ1-1
D gene: NA
CDR3 DNA: TGTGCCAGCAGTCCTTCAGTTGCGAACACTGAAGCTTTCTTT
CDR3 protein: CASSPSVANTEAFF

CDR3 length: 15
V gene: TRBV19
clone size: many
J gene: TRBJ1-5
D gene: NA
CDR3 DNA: TGTGCCAGTAATTTGAACACCATTAGCAATCAGCCCCAGCATTTT
CDR3 protein: CASNLNTISNQPQHF

CDR3 length: 15
V gene: TRBV6-1
clone size: medium-sized
J gene: TRBJ1-3
D gene: NA
CDR3 DNA: TGTGCCAGCAGCCCCGGGCAGGATTATAGAAACACCATATATTTT
CDR3 protein: CASSPGQDYRNTIYF

CDR3 length: 14
V gene: TRBV7-2
clone size: NA
J gene: TRBJ2-7
D gene: TRBD2
CDR3 DNA: TGTGCCAGCAGACCTAGCGGGGGGTCCTACGAGCAGTACTTC
CDR3 protein: CASRPSGGSYEQYF

CDR3 length: 14
V gene: TRBV6-1
clone size: few
J gene: TRBJ1-6
D gene: TRBD1
CDR3 DNA: TGTGCCATCAGTGGGACAGGGGATAATTCACCCCTCCACTTT
CDR3 protein: CAISGTGDNSPLHF

CDR3 length: 15
V gene: TRBV24-1
clone size: many
J gene: TRBJ2-1
D gene: NA
CDR3 DNA: TGTGCCACCAGTGGGAGAGGGAGCTCCTACAATGAGCAGTTCTTC
CDR3 protein: CATSGRGSSYNEQFF

CDR3 length: 15
V gene: TRBV6-1
clone size: few
J gene: TRBJ1-6
D gene: NA
CDR3 DNA: TGTGCCAGCAGTTTCCACAGGGATAGGAATTCACCCCTCCACTTT
CDR3 protein: CASSFHRDRNSPLHF

CDR3 length: 16
V gene: TRBV7-2
clone size: many
J gene: TRBJ2-1
D gene: TRBD2
CDR3 DNA: TGTGCCAGCAGCTTAGGGTTGGAGCGGGAGAGGGATGAGCAGTTCTTC
CDR3 protein: CASSLGLERERDEQFF

CDR3 length: 16
V gene: TRBV5-1
clone size: many
J gene: TRBJ2-7
D gene: NA
CDR3 DNA: TGCGCCAGCAGCCCTAGCGGGACAGGGGTGATCTACGAGCAGTACTTC
CDR3 protein: CASSPSGTGVIYEQYF

CDR3 length: 12
V gene: TRBV9
clone size: many
J gene: TRBJ2-1
D gene: TRBD2
CDR3 DNA: TGTGCCAGCAGCGTGGGGGGGGGGGAGCAGTTCTTC
CDR3 protein: CASSVGGGEQFF

CDR3 length: 13
V gene: TRBV11-3
clone size: many
J gene: TRBJ2-7
D gene: NA
CDR3 DNA: TGTGCCAGCAGCTTCGAGGCAGGCTACGAGCAGTACTTC
CDR3 protein: CASSFEAGYEQYF

CDR3 length: 15
V gene: TRBV2
clone size: many
J gene: TRBJ2-7
D gene: TRBD2
CDR3 DNA: TGTGCCAGCAGTATGGGACTAGCGGGAGCTGGCGAGCAGTACTTC
CDR3 protein: CASSMGLAGAGEQYF

CDR3 length: 16
V gene: TRBV7-6
clone size: many
J gene: TRBJ2-1
D gene: NA
CDR3 DNA: TGTGCCAGCAGCTTAGGGGGAGCGGCCCGGGGGCGAGAGCAGTTCTTC
CDR3 protein: CASSLGGAARGREQFF

CDR3 length: 16
V gene: TRBV29-1
clone size: many
J gene: TRBJ1-1
D gene: NA
CDR3 DNA: TGCAGCGTTGTCGGTACGAAGTTCGGGGCGACGACTGAAGCTTTCTTT
CDR3 protein: CSVVGTKFGATTEAFF

CDR3 length: 13
V gene: TRBV30
clone size: many
J gene: TRBJ1-2
D gene: NA
CDR3 DNA: TGTGCCTGGAGTGAAAGCAGGGCCTATGGCTACACCTTC
CDR3 protein: CAWSESRAYGYTF

CDR3 length: 15
V gene: TRBV18
clone size: NA
J gene: TRBJ1-2
D gene: NA
CDR3 DNA: TGTGCCAGCTCACCGGGCTCAGGGGTAGTCTATGGCTACACCTTC
CDR3 protein: CASSPGSGVVYGYTF

CDR3 length: 13
V gene: TRBV29-1
clone size: many
J gene: TRBJ2-1
D gene: TRBD2
CDR3 DNA: TGCAGCGTTGAAGGAAATAGCGGGAGCCCTCAGTTCTTC
CDR3 protein: CSVEGNSGSPQFF

CDR3 length: 12
V gene: TRBV20-1
clone size: many
J gene: TRBJ2-1
D gene: TRBD2
CDR3 DNA: TGCAGTTCCGGGACTAGCCACAATGAGCAGTTCTTC
CDR3 protein: CSSGTSHNEQFF